Below, 28 T cell receptor beta chains from the same sample are listed, as sequenced in a study of blood T cells in healthy people across ages. It was with a sample-barcoded 5' primer and a J-beta primer mix that a second PCR of roughly 7 to 12 cycles was run. TCRdb reanalysed the 5' RACE reads using MiXCR and keeps one entry per CDR3 protein. The table includes around 580,000 distinct CDR3 sequences, 47% detected once. Source material: blood. All receptors derive from a man of 80 years or more in good health.

This clonotype was detected a few times. The chain recombines TRBV5-1 with TRBJ2-7; 7 bases are shared with TRBD1. The J call is doubtful: the DNA matches TRBJ2-5 better. The CDR3 loop spans 15 amino acids. Germline CDR1 reads SGHRS; CDR2 reads YFSETQ. The CDR3 DNA is TGCGCCAGCAGCTTGGCCGGGACAGATAAAGAGACCCAGTACTTC. Translation gives CASSLAGTDKETQYF.

This clonotype occurred once. V is TRBV20-1 and J is TRBJ2-3; the D is unclear. CDR1 DFQATT and CDR2 SNEGSKA come from the germline V gene (reference sequence). The ends were cut back, 7 bases at V and 3 bases at J, with 11 bases in the middle. This CDR3 has 12 amino acids. CDR3 residues: CSVKGPTDTQYF. CDR3 nucleotides: TGCAGTGTGAAAGGGCCAACAGATACGCAGTATTTT.

This sequence joins TRBV7-2 and TRBJ2-1; perhaps TRBD2 as D (6 bases). The CDR3 covers 15 residues. The germline gives CDR1 SGHTA, CDR2 FQGNSA. The germline V and J ends were trimmed by 5 bases and 3 bases, with 14 bases remaining between them. CDR3 nucleotide sequence: TGTGCCAGCAGCCCCCCGGAGGGATTCTACAATGAGCAGTTCTTC. Translating gives CASSPPEGFYNEQFF.

The rearrangement uses TRBV6-2 or TRBV6-3 and TRBJ2-1; D perhaps matches TRBD2 (6 bases). This CDR3 spans 16 amino acids. The V gene lost 7 bases and the J gene lost 6 bases, with 22 bases spanning the gap. CDR1 is MNHEY and CDR2 is SVGEGT in the germline V gene. CDR3 DNA: TGTGCCAGCACAACATCTCCAGCGGGTCTCTCCAATGAGCAGTTCTTC. Its translation is CASTTSPAGLSNEQFF.

The V call is TRBV20-1, the J call TRBJ2-7, with D perhaps matching TRBD1 (6 bases). The CDR3 extends over 15 amino acids. Trimming removed 2 bases from V and 10 bases from J, with 24 bases in between. Germline V gene sequence: CDR1 DFQATT, CDR2 SNEGSKA (reference sequence). The CDR3: CSARWHRDIYGGQYF. As DNA, the CDR3 is TGCAGTGCTAGATGGCACAGGGACATTTACGGAGGACAGTACTTC.

In this sample, this clonotype turned up a few times. The chain uses TRBV20-1 and TRBJ2-1, with 9 bases fitting TRBD1. This CDR3 region has 14 residues. The J segment lost 8 bases and the V segment lost 5 bases, leaving 10 bases of the junction unmatched. The V gene's germline CDR1 is DFQATT and CDR2 SNEGSKA (reference sequence). DNA for the CDR3: TGCAGTGCTCTTCCCGGGACAGGGAACCATGAGCAGTTCTTC. Translated, it gives CSALPGTGNHEQFF.

Ten or more counts support this clonotype. The chain links TRBV9 to TRBJ1-2; D unresolved. Trimming cost V 0 bases and J 6 bases, with 9 bases left between them. The germline V gene has CDR1 SGDLS and CDR2 YYNGEE. The CDR3 contains 13 residues. The CDR3 region is CASSVGQRDGYTF. DNA for the CDR3: TGTGCCAGCAGCGTAGGACAAAGAGATGGCTACACCTTC. Drawing the rest from reference TRBV9 and TRBJ1-2, the complete variable domain is DSGVTQTPKHLITATGQRVTLRCSPRSGDLSVYWYQQSLDQGLQFLIQYYNGEERAKGNILERFSAQQFPDLHSELNLSSLELGDSALYFCASSVGQRDGYTFGSGTRLTVV.

The table lists this clonotype with a few counts. The rearrangement uses TRBV7-3 and TRBJ2-1; D gene unclear. The germline V gene encodes CDR1 SGHTA and CDR2 FQGTGA. V was trimmed by 2 bases and J by 0 bases, leaving 17 bases between them. CDR3 size: 18 residues. CDR3 in amino acids: CASSLGVGGVSSYNEQFF. The CDR3 bases are TGTGCCAGCAGCTTAGGAGTAGGTGGGGTTAGCTCCTACAATGAGCAGTTCTTC. Drawing the rest from reference TRBV7-3 and TRBJ2-1, the complete variable domain is GAGVSQTPSNKVTEKGKYVELRCDPISGHTALYWYRQSLGQGPEFLIYFQGTGAADDSGLPNDRFFAVRPEGSVSTLKIQRTERGDSAVYLCASSLGVGGVSSYNEQFFGPGTRLTVL.

This clonotype was detected a few times. A much bigger clone sits one base away, suggesting this may be a read error. The chain carries TRBV6-6 and TRBJ2-7; 7 bases map to TRBD1. The CDR3 covers 15 residues. Looked up from germline, CDR1 is MNHNY and CDR2 is SVGAGI (reference sequence). The V and J ends lost 7 bases and 2 bases, in that order; junction bases with no gene match: 11. The CDR3 coding sequence is TGTGCCAGCAACACCGGGACAGCGGCCACCTACGAGCAGTACTTC. As protein: CASNTGTAATYEQYF.

This clonotype appeared a few times. The chain joins TRBV11-2 to TRBJ2-7; 8 bases are shared with TRBD2. CDR1 SGHAT and CDR2 FQNNGV come from the germline V gene. The junction had 4 bases not matched to a gene; V was cut back by 1 base and J by 2 bases. The CDR3 contains 15 residues. The CDR3 loop reads CASSLAGGPTYEQYF. The CDR3 nucleotides are TGTGCCAGCAGCTTAGCGGGGGGGCCTACCTACGAGCAGTACTTC.

This clonotype occurred a few times. The J gene is TRBJ2-3, the V gene TRBV7-2; D is uncertain. V was trimmed by 5 bases and J by 3 bases, leaving 12 bases between them. The CDR3 loop spans 14 amino acids. Germline CDR1 is SGHTA and CDR2 is FQGNSA. CDR3 in amino acids: CASSPSFRTDTQYF. The CDR3 coding sequence is TGTGCCAGCAGCCCTAGTTTCCGGACAGATACGCAGTATTTT.

In its sample, this clonotype was seen a few times. A read error may explain this, as a much larger clone is one base away. The chain couples TRBV6-5 to TRBJ2-1; 9 bases map to TRBD2. The assigned J gene may be wrong: the sequence end matches TRBJ2-7 better. The CDR3 has 16 residues. The germline gives CDR1 MNHEY, CDR2 SVGAGI. CDR3 bases: TGTGCCAGCACGGCTAGCGGGGCGAGCTCCTACAATGAGCAGTACTTC. Protein product: CASTASGASSYNEQYF.

The sample holds a few counts of this clonotype. The chain joins TRBV6-6 to TRBJ1-2; a possible D gene is TRBD1 (5 bases). Trimming pared 5 bases from V and 7 bases from J, leaving 20 bases between. Germline values: CDR1 MNHNY, CDR2 SVGAGI (reference sequence). This CDR3 contains 15 residues. CDR3 protein: CASSHRSGTVFGYTF. DNA for the CDR3: TGTGCCAGCAGTCACAGAAGCGGGACGGTATTTGGCTACACCTTC.

The CDR3 region is CASRSPETQYF. The CDR3 nucleotides read TGTGCCAGCAGATCCCCAGAGACCCAGTACTTC. The chain couples TRBV7-9 to TRBJ2-5, with unresolved D. Germline CDR1 is SEHNR and CDR2 is FQNEAQ (reference sequence). The CDR3 is 11 residues long. The V gene lost 6 bases and the J gene lost 4 bases, with 6 bases spanning the gap.

The rearrangement joins TRBV7-2 to TRBJ1-1, with a weak D call TRBD1 (5 bases). The CDR3 spans 15 residues. The germline CDR1 and CDR2 sequences are SGHTA and FQGNSA. The germline V and J ends were trimmed by 5 bases and 0 bases, with 13 bases remaining between them. This chain's CDR3 is CASSRLGRMNTEAFF. The CDR3 DNA reads TGTGCCAGCAGCCGCTTGGGACGGATGAACACTGAAGCTTTCTTT. The full variable domain, its missing parts supplied by reference TRBV7-2 and TRBJ1-1, is GAGVSQSPSNKVTEKGKDVELRCDPISGHTALYWYRQSLGQGLEFLIYFQGNSAPDKSGLPSDRFSAERTGGSVSTLTIQRTQQEDSAVYLCASSRLGRMNTEAFFGQGTRLTVV.

The chain has TRBV4-2 and TRBJ2-3, with D hard to call. V shed 1 base and J shed 1 base, with 9 bases lying between them. The CDR3 is 15 residues long. Germline CDR1 and CDR2: LGHNA and YNFKEQ. The CDR3 DNA follows: TGTGCCAGCAGCCAAGGAGCTAGGGGCACAGATACGCAGTATTTT. This sequence encodes CASSQGARGTDTQYF.

The chain employs TRBV5-6 and TRBJ1-1, with 10 bases that match TRBD1. This CDR3 is built from 17 residues. With 4 bases clipped from V and 0 bases from J, the junction kept 9 bases outside the gene matches. Germline assignment: CDR1 SGHDT and CDR2 YYEEEE. CDR3 sequence (DNA): TGTGCCAGCAGCGGAACCGGGACAGGGGCTTTGAACACTGAAGCTTTCTTT. It encodes CASSGTGTGALNTEAFF.

The chain has TRBV3-1 and TRBJ2-3, with no clear D. There are 14 residues in the CDR3. Trimming stripped 1 base from V and 4 bases from J, with 9 bases between. The germline V gene has CDR1 LGHDT and CDR2 YNNKEL (reference sequence). DNA of the CDR3: TGTGCCAGCAGCCAAGCCCTGGGGTCAGATACGCAGTATTTT. This translates into CASSQALGSDTQYF.

V and J are TRBV18 and TRBJ2-7; TRBD1 agrees at 7 bases. The length of the CDR3 is 15 residues. V gave up 6 bases and J gave up 3 bases; unmatched junction bases: 11. The V gene's germline CDR1 is KGHSH and CDR2 LQKENI. The CDR3 here is CASSAGQVRYYEQYF. The CDR3 nucleotides read TGTGCCAGCTCCGCTGGACAGGTAAGGTACTACGAGCAGTACTTC.

This chain connects TRBV30 to TRBJ2-3, with TRBD2 as a possible D gene (5 bases). Trimming shortened V by 0 bases and J by 2 bases, and 9 bases separated the two germline ends. The germline V gene encodes CDR1 GTSNPN and CDR2 SVGIG (reference sequence). The CDR3 is 14 residues long. CDR3 in amino acids: CAWSVGLNTDTQYF. CDR3 nucleotides: TGTGCCTGGAGTGTAGGACTGAACACAGATACGCAGTATTTT.

This clonotype was counted between two and nine times. The chain links TRBV20-1 to TRBJ2-5; TRBD2 matches 7 bases. The junction had 8 bases not matched to a gene; V was cut back by 6 bases and J by 1 base. The CDR3 spans 14 residues. Germline loops: CDR1 DFQATT, CDR2 SNEGSKA (reference sequence). The CDR3 coding sequence is TGCAGTGCACCAAAAGCGGGATCCCAAGAGACCCAGTACTTC. It is translated as CSAPKAGSQETQYF.

This chain connects TRBV7-9 to TRBJ1-1, with a weak D call TRBD1 (6 bases). Germline lookup yields CDR1 SEHNR and CDR2 FQNEAQ (reference sequence). This CDR3 is built from 13 residues. V was clipped by 6 bases and J by 4 bases, with 12 bases between them. In nucleotides, the CDR3 is TGTGCCAGCAGTCGTACAGGGCCCACTGAAGCTTTCTTT. Residues: CASSRTGPTEAFF.

This clonotype was recorded a few times. One end of the junction varies from germline; a read error may be responsible. The chain employs TRBV7-9 and TRBJ1-2, with D possibly TRBD1 on 5 matching bases. The CDR3 has 11 amino acids. Germline V CDR1 and CDR2: SEHNR, FQNEAQ (reference sequence). The CDR3 DNA reads as TGTACCAGCAGCTCGGGGGGTGGCTACACCTTC. Protein sequence: CTSSSGGGYTF.

V usage is TRBV12-3 or TRBV12-4 and J usage is TRBJ2-5; 12 nucleotides agree with TRBD1. Trimming cost V 2 bases and J 5 bases; bases outside gene matches: 3. This CDR3 spans 15 amino acids. CDR3 sequence (DNA): TGTGCCAGCAGTTTACGGGACAGGGGGCCTGAGACCCAGTACTTC. Protein sequence: CASSLRDRGPETQYF.

The chain is built from TRBV5-1 and TRBJ2-1; D assignment may be TRBD1 or TRBD2 (6 bases each). Germline V gives CDR1 SGHRS, CDR2 YFSETQ. Trimming took 0 bases from V and 10 from J, leaving 14 bases between them. This CDR3 has 14 amino acids. The CDR3 spells CASSLDYRGREQFF. CDR3 bases: TGCGCCAGCAGCTTGGATTACCGGGGGCGGGAGCAGTTCTTC.

This clonotype was seen more than once but under ten times. V is TRBV27 and J is TRBJ2-7; D is perhaps TRBD1 (7 bases). This CDR3 is 13 amino acids long. With 8 bases removed from V and 4 bases from J, the gap between germline ends came to 15 bases. Germline V gene data show CDR1 as MNHEY and CDR2 as SMNVEV (reference sequence). The CDR3 DNA reads as TGTGCCAGCGGGACTGACAGGGAATACGAGCAGTACTTC. It specifies CASGTDREYEQYF.

This clonotype was observed many times. The rearrangement joins TRBV9 to TRBJ2-7; 8 nucleotides match TRBD1. CDR3 length equals 15 residues. Germline lookup yields CDR1 SGDLS and CDR2 YYNGEE. V was pared by 5 bases and J by 4 bases, with 11 bases of the junction left unmatched. CDR3 residues: CASSEDGTGQYEQYF. CDR3 DNA sequence: TGTGCCAGCAGTGAAGACGGGACAGGCCAATACGAGCAGTACTTC.

The genes are TRBV4-3 and TRBJ1-6; tentative D call: TRBD1 (5 bases). CDR1 LGHNA and CDR2 YSLEER come from the germline V gene. The CDR3 contains 16 residues. V was clipped by 1 base and J by 6 bases, with 13 bases between them. CDR3 residues: CASSQARQGPNSPLHF. The CDR3 nucleotides are TGCGCCAGCAGCCAAGCAAGGCAGGGACCTAATTCACCCCTCCACTTT.